The 25 T cell receptor beta chains listed next were all sequenced from one sample in a study of CD8 T cells in ankylosing spondylitis. A single record per CDR3 protein comes from TCRdb applying MiXCR to the 5' RACE reads. The sample shows around 770,000 distinct CDR3 sequences, around 20% of them seen only once. General study points: Blood from ankylosing spondylitis patients appeared to carry a characteristic roughly 8-variant TCR beta motif.

Which antigens these TCRs recognize remains unknown. Input material: blood, either unsorted or a sorted T cell fraction (not recorded which). Receptor source: a male donor with ankylosing spondylitis.

In its sample, this clonotype was seen a few times. The chain couples TRBV24-1 to TRBJ2-1, with D possibly called TRBD1 or TRBD2 (5 bases each). The germline V gene encodes CDR1 KGHDR and CDR2 SFDVKD. The CDR3 is 13 residues long. V was pared by 5 bases and J by 8 bases, with 12 bases between. CDR3 DNA sequence: TGTGCCACCAGTGGGGGGACGTATGATGAGCAGTTCTTC. Translating gives CATSGGTYDEQFF.

The CDR3 protein is CAISGTTSSYNEQFF. The CDR3 coding sequence is TGTGCCATCTCGGGGACTACCAGCTCCTACAATGAGCAGTTCTTC. The chain carries TRBV5-8 and TRBJ2-1; TRBD2 matches at 7 bases. CDR3 length: 15 amino acids. V was pared by 9 bases and J by 0 bases, with 9 bases of the junction left unmatched. The germline CDR1 and CDR2 sequences are SGHTS and YDEGEE.

This clonotype appeared a few times. In nucleotides, the CDR3 is TGTGCCAGCAGAGAACAGGGCTCCCGTCAGCCCCAGCATTTT. It yields the protein CASREQGSRQPQHF. The chain combines TRBV12-3 or TRBV12-4 with TRBJ1-5; D is possibly TRBD1 (6 bases). This CDR3 is built from 14 residues. V dropped 6 bases and J dropped 6 bases, with 15 bases sitting between them.

The V call is TRBV5-1, the J call TRBJ2-3; D might be TRBD1 (5 bases). Trimming took off 6 bases at V and 1 base at J, with 12 bases between the two ends. Germline CDR1 SGHRS, CDR2 YFSETQ. CDR3 length equals 14 residues. The CDR3 spells CASKLRVGTDTQYF. The CDR3 region has the DNA TGCGCCAGCAAACTCAGGGTAGGCACAGATACGCAGTATTTT. The whole variable domain, remainder taken from reference TRBV5-1 and TRBJ2-3, is KAGVTQTPRYLIKTRGQQVTLSCSPISGHRSVSWYQQTPGQGLQFLFEYFSETQRNKGNFPGRFSGRQFSNSRSEMNVSTLELGDSALYLCASKLRVGTDTQYFGPGTRLTVL.

This clonotype came up a few times. The chain couples TRBV4-1 to TRBJ2-1; 8 nucleotides agree with TRBD2. J lost 0 bases, V lost 0 bases, and 4 bases had no gene match. Looked up from germline, CDR1 is MGHRA and CDR2 is YSYEKL. This CDR3 spans 17 amino acids. CDR3 bases: TGCGCCAGCAGCCAAGACCCTAGCGGGCTCTCCTACAATGAGCAGTTCTTC. Residues: CASSQDPSGLSYNEQFF.

The rearrangement uses TRBV20-1 and TRBJ2-4; D assignment may be TRBD1 or TRBD2 (6 bases each). Germline V lookup: CDR1 DFQATT, CDR2 SNEGSKA (reference sequence). Trimming took 5 bases from V and 0 from J, leaving 17 bases between them. The CDR3 totals 16 residues. The DNA of the CDR3 is TGCAGTGCTGTCCCCTTCGGGGGACAAGCCAAAAACATTCAGTACTTC. This codes for CSAVPFGGQAKNIQYF.

CDR3 coding DNA: TGTGCCAGCAGCTTTGGGCCCGGGCCGGGACAGATTCTGAACACTGAAGCTTTCTTT. Protein product: CASSFGPGPGQILNTEAFF. The chain combines TRBV7-8 with TRBJ1-1; 7 bases are shared with TRBD1. The CDR3 has 19 amino acids. The germline V gene has CDR1 SGHVS and CDR2 FQNEAQ. V was clipped by 3 bases and J by 0 bases; unmatched bases: 16.

The gene calls are TRBV12-3 or TRBV12-4 and TRBJ1-2; the D is unclear. CDR3 length: 13 amino acids. Trimming removed 5 bases from V and 4 bases from J, with 11 bases in between. The CDR3 nucleotides are TGTGCCAGCAGTCTTCCCCGAGGCTATGGCTACACCTTC. It specifies CASSLPRGYGYTF.

This clonotype was picked up many times. The V gene is TRBV10-3, the J gene TRBJ1-5; D is unclear. V lost 0 bases and J lost 6, with 12 bases in between. From germline, CDR1 is ENHRY and CDR2 SYGVKD. This CDR3 has 15 amino acids. CDR3 residues: CAISESVVGVQPQHF. The CDR3 coding sequence is TGTGCCATCAGTGAGTCGGTGGTGGGCGTTCAGCCCCAGCATTTT.

This clonotype was counted only a few times. V gene TRBV7-2 combines with J gene TRBJ2-1; 15 bases fit TRBD2. With 5 bases clipped from V and 10 bases from J, the junction kept 9 bases outside the gene matches. The CDR3 is 16 amino acids. CDR1 and CDR2 from the germline V gene are SGHTA and FQGNSA. The CDR3 here is CASSAPGLAGGHEQFF. Here the CDR3 DNA reads TGTGCCAGCAGCGCCCCGGGACTAGCGGGAGGACACGAGCAGTTCTTC.

As concerns this clonotype: No DNA is shown, since the ends of the CDR3 on it are uncertain; the CDR3 is the one TCRdb lists. The chain couples TRBV4-1 to TRBJ2-2; TRBD1, the table's D call, lacks a check against the DNA. Germline V gives CDR1 MGHRA, CDR2 YSYEKL. Termini included, the CDR3 measures 16 amino acids. CDR3 in amino acids: CASSQRVGAGTGEQFF.

The sample holds many counts of this clonotype. This rearrangement joins TRBV27 to TRBJ2-2; 12 bases align to TRBD1. This CDR3 has 16 residues. The germline V gene has CDR1 MNHEY and CDR2 SMNVEV (reference sequence). Trimming removed 5 bases from V and 4 bases from J; junction bases left unmatched: 5. CDR3 region: CASSNRDRGRTGELFF. The CDR3 DNA sequence: TGTGCCAGCAGTAACCGGGACAGGGGGCGCACCGGGGAGCTGTTTTTT.

The genes are TRBV4-1 and TRBJ2-5; 7 bases fit TRBD1. V lost 0 bases and J lost 4; bases outside the gene matches: 11. The CDR3 sequence is 17 residues long. Per germline, CDR1 MGHRA and CDR2 YSYEKL. CDR3 sequence: CASSQDWTGGGPETQYF. Here the CDR3 DNA reads TGCGCCAGCAGCCAAGACTGGACAGGTGGTGGGCCAGAGACCCAGTACTTC.

The chain uses TRBV12-3 or TRBV12-4 and TRBJ1-2; D gene uncertain. CDR3 length: 13 amino acids. The ends were cut back, 6 bases at V and 6 bases at J, with 14 bases in the middle. The CDR3 here is CASSNIQRHGYTF. The CDR3 coding sequence is TGTGCCAGCAGCAATATACAGCGCCATGGCTACACCTTC.

The rearrangement joins TRBV3-1 to TRBJ2-2; D remains ambiguous. Germline assignment: CDR1 LGHDT and CDR2 YNNKEL (reference sequence). The V and J ends lost 3 bases and 4 bases respectively, with 15 bases between them. This CDR3 has 16 amino acids. The CDR3 spells CASSQASPQSTGELFF. In nucleotides, the CDR3 is TGTGCCAGCAGCCAGGCATCCCCGCAAAGCACCGGGGAGCTGTTTTTT.

The CDR3 bases are TGCAGTGCAACCAAGGGACTTTCATCTGGAAACACCATATATTTT. It yields the protein CSATKGLSSGNTIYF. The V and J genes are TRBV20-1 and TRBJ1-3; weak D call: TRBD1 (5 bases). The CDR3 spans 15 residues. CDR1 and CDR2 from the germline V gene are DFQATT and SNEGSKA (reference sequence). V lost 6 bases to trimming and J lost 1 base, with 16 bases between them.

This clonotype was counted between two and nine times. This chain links TRBV3-1 with TRBJ2-5; 10 bases agree with TRBD2. The trim removed 4 bases at V and 4 bases at J, leaving 6 bases unmatched. CDR3 length equals 15 residues. Germline V CDR1 and CDR2: LGHDT, YNNKEL (reference sequence). The CDR3 protein is CASSRSGGAGETQYF. CDR3 coding DNA: TGTGCCAGCAGCCGCAGCGGGGGGGCCGGAGAGACCCAGTACTTC.

This clonotype has at least ten counts. The chain recombines TRBV20-1 with TRBJ2-1; D uncertain. In germline, CDR1 is DFQATT, CDR2 SNEGSKA (reference sequence). With 5 bases removed from V and 9 bases from J, the gap between germline ends came to 23 bases. The CDR3 runs 15 residues. The CDR3: CSARPLIPQTGEQFF. In DNA form, the CDR3 reads TGCAGTGCTCGCCCCCTGATCCCTCAAACCGGTGAGCAGTTCTTC.

This chain connects TRBV5-1 to TRBJ2-2; 8 bases align to TRBD2. J was trimmed by 0 bases and V by 4 bases; bases with no gene match: 5. The CDR3 totals 16 residues. Germline lookup yields CDR1 SGHRS and CDR2 YFSETQ. CDR3 nucleotides: TGCGCCAGCAGCAGTACTAGCGGCGCGAACACCGGGGAGCTGTTTTTT. Translating gives CASSSTSGANTGELFF.

This clonotype came up a few times. The chain uses TRBV12-3 or TRBV12-4 and TRBJ2-7; 7 nucleotides align to TRBD2. The CDR3 length is 14 residues. The V and J ends lost 4 bases and 3 bases, in that order; junction bases with no gene match: 6. The CDR3: CASSYRGSYYEQYF. The CDR3, as DNA: TGTGCCAGCAGTTACCGCGGGAGCTACTACGAGCAGTACTTC.

CDR3 amino acids: CASSWTGGDEQYF. CDR3 sequence (DNA): TGCGCCAGCAGCTGGACAGGGGGGGACGAGCAGTACTTC. The chain recombines TRBV5-1 with TRBJ2-7, with TRBD1 identical over 10 bases. CDR1 is SGHRS, CDR2 YFSETQ, per germline. V trimming: 3 bases; J trimming: 5 bases; junction bases outside the gene matches: 2. The CDR3 has 13 residues.

This clonotype was detected a few times. This chain joins TRBV20-1 and TRBJ1-1; possible D gene TRBD1, 6 bases. This CDR3 contains 12 residues. Per the germline V gene, CDR1 is DFQATT and CDR2 is SNEGSKA (reference sequence). The V end was cut by 7 bases, the J end by 4 bases, with 13 bases between. The CDR3 DNA is TGCAGTGGGGAGGGGGGGAGCACTGAAGCTTTCTTT. Residues: CSGEGGSTEAFF.

This clonotype appeared a few times. The chain recombines TRBV20-1 with TRBJ1-1; the D is unclear. Trimming stripped 5 bases from V and 6 bases from J, with 13 bases between. The CDR3 is 12 residues long. Germline V lookup: CDR1 DFQATT, CDR2 SNEGSKA (reference sequence). This CDR3 is CSADREQAEAFF. In DNA, the CDR3 is TGCAGTGCTGACCGAGAACAAGCTGAAGCTTTCTTT.

The chain employs TRBV20-1 and TRBJ2-3; TRBD2 agrees at 11 bases. Trimming took 6 bases from V and 6 from J; bases not matched to a gene: 11. The CDR3 extends over 15 amino acids. Germline V gene sequence: CDR1 DFQATT, CDR2 SNEGSKA (reference sequence). The CDR3 coding sequence is TGCAGTGCCTCATCCGGGACTAGCGGAGCGGATACGCAGTATTTT. Protein: CSASSGTSGADTQYF.

The chain couples TRBV10-2 to TRBJ2-1; TRBD2 aligns across 14 bases. Per the germline V gene, CDR1 is WSHSY and CDR2 is SAAADI. This CDR3 is built from 15 residues. With 7 bases clipped from V and 6 bases from J, the junction kept 5 bases outside the gene matches. The DNA of the CDR3 is TGCGCCAGCATAGGGGGACTAGCGGGGGTCAATGAGCAGTTCTTC. Translating gives CASIGGLAGVNEQFF.